This T cell receptor beta chain was captured in a study of T cells in Graves' hyperthyroidism and ophthalmopathy. Findings of the study overall: Ophthalmopathy, as predicted by the model, came a median approximately 5.9 months after the prediction. The authors' 13 V-J model separated ophthalmopathy from stable hyperthyroidism.

The CDR3 has 13 amino acids. Germline loops: CDR1 SNHLY, CDR2 FYNNEI. Diagnoses rested on clinical symptoms, serum thyroxine and TRAb, thyroid ultrasound and orbital computed tomography. From around 11 ml of fresh peripheral blood, PBMCs were isolated. Comments on this clonotype: Its antigen is not known. This could be a read error, since a much larger clone is one nucleotide away.

Using RNA transcripts as the source, TCR beta CDR3 regions were amplified. The study used the HTBI primer set for a first-round RT-PCR of the TCR CDR3. MiXCR, applied by TCRdb to the multiplex PCR reads, yields one record per CDR3 protein. The sample lists about 600,000 distinct CDR3 sequences; about a sixth were seen once. The rearrangement joins TRBV2 to TRBJ1-1; D is unclear. The sequencing sample was made of blood. The sequence was obtained from a woman aged 40 to 50 with Graves' ophthalmopathy. CDR3: CASIEGLSTEAFF. The DNA for the CDR3 is TGTGCCAGCATTGAAGGACTCAGCACTGAAGCTTTCTTT.